One and the same sample provided the 23 T cell receptor beta chains below, sequenced in a study of T cells in Graves' hyperthyroidism and ophthalmopathy. Amplification of TCR beta CDR3 regions was performed using RNA transcripts as template. When the TCR CDR3 underwent first-round RT-PCR, the HTBI primer set was used. TCRdb passed the multiplex PCR reads through MiXCR, listing each CDR3 protein once. The sample has 350,000 to 450,000 distinct CDR3 sequences, about 15% seen once. Sequenced material: blood. These TCRs come from a woman in her twenties or thirties with Graves' hyperthyroidism that later progressed to Graves' ophthalmopathy.

This chain uses TRBV20-1 with TRBJ2-1, with D possibly matching TRBD2 (6 bases). The ends were cut back, 3 bases at V and 1 base at J, with 19 bases in the middle. The CDR3 is 17 amino acids. CDR1 and CDR2 (germline): DFQATT, SNEGSKA (reference sequence). The CDR3 sequence is CSARVVPQGGSYNEQFF. Here the CDR3 DNA reads TGCAGTGCTAGGGTAGTCCCGCAGGGAGGATCCTACAATGAGCAGTTCTTC.

This clonotype was picked up a small number of times. V is TRBV5-4 and J is TRBJ2-1; the D gene is possibly TRBD2 (6 bases). With 1 base removed from V and 10 bases from J, the gap between germline ends came to 12 bases. This CDR3 is 13 amino acids long. Germline loops: CDR1 SGHNT, CDR2 YYREEE (reference sequence). The CDR3: CASSLSRDREQFF. In DNA form, the CDR3 reads TGTGCCAGCAGCTTGTCGCGGGATCGCGAGCAGTTCTTC.

This clonotype was seen a few times. The chain recombines TRBV12-3 or TRBV12-4 with TRBJ2-1; TRBD2 matches at 13 bases. This CDR3 is built from 13 residues. Trimming at V came to 5 bases and at J to 14 bases, leaving 6 bases not matched to a gene. CDR3 nucleotide sequence: TGTGCCAGCAGTGGGGGACTAGCGGGAAGTAAGTTCTTC. It translates to CASSGGLAGSKFF.

This clonotype has ten or more counts. V is TRBV28 and J is TRBJ2-7; 12 bases line up with TRBD1. The germline V gene has CDR1 MDHEN and CDR2 SYDVKM. V was pared by 5 bases and J by 6 bases, with 8 bases of the junction left unmatched. This CDR3 is 15 amino acids long. CDR3: CASSAPGTGGFEQYF. CDR3 nucleotides: TGTGCCAGCAGTGCCCCCGGGACAGGGGGCTTCGAGCAGTACTTC.

This clonotype has more than one count but fewer than ten. The rearrangement links TRBV5-5 to TRBJ2-1; 9 bases are a match to TRBD1. V lost 3 bases to trimming and J lost 6 bases; unmatched junction nucleotides: 4. Germline CDR1 and CDR2: SGHKS and YYEKEE (reference sequence). CDR3 length equals 14 residues. This chain's CDR3 is CASSSNRGRNEQFF. CDR3 coding DNA: TGTGCCAGCAGCTCGAACAGGGGGCGCAATGAGCAGTTCTTC.

V is TRBV4-1 and J is TRBJ2-7; D is unresolved. The CDR3 length is 13 residues. V was pared by 7 bases and J by 6 bases, with 16 bases between. In germline, CDR1 is MGHRA, CDR2 YSYEKL. The CDR3 sequence: CASTPTGSGEQYF. CDR3 DNA: TGCGCCAGCACTCCCACCGGGTCGGGCGAGCAGTACTTC.

This clonotype was picked up many times. The rearrangement links TRBV6-1 to TRBJ1-2, with D hard to call. Germline-derived CDR1 and CDR2 are MNHNS and SASEGT. This CDR3 comprises 15 residues. V lost 3 bases, J lost 0 bases, and 11 bases lay in between. The CDR3 nucleotides read TGTGCCAGCAGTGAGACCCTAAGCGCTAACTATGGCTACACCTTC. Translated: CASSETLSANYGYTF.

This clonotype appeared many times. J is TRBJ1-6 and V is TRBV7-9; D not resolved. Germline values: CDR1 SEHNR, CDR2 FQNEAQ (reference sequence). Trimming took 4 bases from V and 9 from J, leaving 13 bases between them. The CDR3 extends over 14 amino acids. Here the CDR3 reads CASSSDAGVSPLHF. CDR3 nucleotide sequence: TGTGCCAGCAGCTCAGACGCCGGGGTTTCACCCCTCCACTTT.

This clonotype has more than one count but fewer than ten. V is TRBV28 and J is TRBJ2-4; a weak D match, TRBD1 (5 bases). CDR3 length equals 17 residues. Germline CDR1 and CDR2: MDHEN and SYDVKM. The V end was cut by 5 bases, the J end by 4 bases, with 21 bases between. The DNA of the CDR3 is TGTGCCAGCAGTCGTTGGACATTGCGAGATTCAAAAAACATTCAGTACTTC. Translated: CASSRWTLRDSKNIQYF.

The chain links TRBV9 to TRBJ2-7; 11 positions agree with TRBD2. The CDR3 is made up of 16 amino acids. After removal of 4 bases from V and 6 bases from J, the junction contained 12 bases not matched to a gene. The germline V gene has CDR1 SGDLS and CDR2 YYNGEE. The CDR3 DNA reads as TGTGCCAGCAGCATTACTAGCGGGAGAGTATGGAGCGAGCAGTACTTC. This gives the protein CASSITSGRVWSEQYF.

This clonotype was counted a few times. The CDR3, as DNA: TGTGCCAGCAGCTTAGAAGGGCGCCCCACCGGGGAGCTGTTTTTT. This encodes CASSLEGRPTGELFF. This chain joins TRBV13 and TRBJ2-2; D gene unclear. The ends were cut back, 1 base at V and 4 bases at J, with 10 bases in the middle. Germline CDR1 and CDR2: PRHDT and FYEKMQ (reference sequence). The length of the CDR3 is 15 residues.

A remark on this clonotype: A much larger clonotype is one base distant, so this may be a read error. The rearrangement links TRBV11-2 to TRBJ1-1, with D unclear. This CDR3 contains 17 residues. CDR1 and CDR2 (germline): SGHAT, FQNNGV. The CDR3 spells CAGSSVRGQLWNTEAFF. The CDR3 coding sequence is TGTGCCGGCAGCTCTGTACGAGGGCAACTGTGGAACACTGAAGCTTTCTTT.

In its sample, this clonotype was seen many times. V and J are TRBV6-1 and TRBJ1-4; 12 bases line up with TRBD1. The CDR3 is 15 amino acids. Looked up from germline, CDR1 is MNHNS and CDR2 is SASEGT. J lost 10 bases, V lost 2 bases, and 5 bases had no gene match. The CDR3 reads CASSEFAGQGAKLFF. The CDR3 nucleotides are TGTGCCAGCAGTGAATTTGCGGGACAGGGGGCAAAACTGTTTTTT.

The chain links TRBV12-3 or TRBV12-4 to TRBJ1-3, with D possibly TRBD1 on 6 matching bases. This CDR3 region has 14 residues. V lost 3 bases, J lost 9 bases, and 15 bases lay in between. The CDR3 reads CASSFSDRRGTIYF. CDR3 DNA: TGTGCCAGCAGTTTCTCTGACAGGAGAGGCACCATATATTTT.

The rearrangement links TRBV6-1 to TRBJ2-7; maybe TRBD2 (6 bases). This CDR3 has 17 residues. V lost 6 bases to trimming and J lost 2 bases, with 23 bases between them. CDR1 and CDR2 from the germline V gene are MNHNS and SASEGT. DNA for the CDR3: TGTGCCAGCAGAATTCGCCCTCCGGGACTTCTTACCTACGAGCAGTACTTC. This translates into CASRIRPPGLLTYEQYF.

The sample holds many counts of this clonotype. V usage is TRBV10-3 and J usage is TRBJ2-5; no definite D call. The CDR3 spans 14 residues. Trimming cost V 0 bases and J 1 base, with 6 bases left between them. Germline V gene lookup returns CDR1 ENHRY and CDR2 SYGVKD. CDR3 nucleotide sequence: TGTGCCATCAGTGAGTCGTCCAGCCAAGAGACCCAGTACTTC. It specifies CAISESSSQETQYF.

This clonotype was recorded a few times. The chain combines TRBV3-1 with TRBJ1-1; no reliable D call. The CDR3 consists of 14 residues. Trimming stripped 4 bases from V and 2 bases from J, with 11 bases between. The V gene's germline CDR1 is LGHDT and CDR2 YNNKEL (reference sequence). CDR3 sequence (DNA): TGTGCCAGCAGCCCCTTATACTCAAACACTGAAGCTTTCTTT. It codes for CASSPLYSNTEAFF.

V usage is TRBV6-1 and J usage is TRBJ2-3; 11 nucleotides agree with TRBD2. This CDR3 spans 15 amino acids. Trimming removed 5 bases from V and 2 bases from J; junction bases left unmatched: 3. From germline, CDR1 is MNHNS and CDR2 SASEGT. The CDR3 loop is CASSLLAGDTDTQYF. CDR3 coding DNA: TGTGCCAGCAGTTTACTAGCGGGAGACACAGATACGCAGTATTTT.

This clonotype was seen many times. This chain's CDR3 is CASTPELQIHYGYTF. CDR3 bases: TGTGCCAGCACCCCCGAGTTACAGATCCACTATGGCTACACCTTC. The chain uses TRBV7-9 and TRBJ1-2; unclear D gene. CDR3 size: 15 residues. Trimming took off 7 bases at V and 3 bases at J, with 18 bases between the two ends. Germline V CDR1 and CDR2: SEHNR, FQNEAQ (reference sequence).

This clonotype has a handful of counts. This chain links TRBV20-1 with TRBJ2-2, with D maybe TRBD1 (6 bases). Trimming shortened V by 0 bases and J by 5 bases, and 16 bases separated the two germline ends. The length of the CDR3 is 16 residues. Per germline, CDR1 DFQATT and CDR2 SNEGSKA (reference sequence). The CDR3 coding sequence is TGCAGTGCTAGAGATCTCATCAGGGGCCTGACCGGGGAGCTGTTTTTT. Translated, it gives CSARDLIRGLTGELFF.

This clonotype was found many times. This rearrangement joins TRBV15 to TRBJ2-7, with D maybe TRBD1 (7 bases). This CDR3 region has 15 residues. Germline V CDR1 and CDR2: LNHNV, YYDKDF (reference sequence). With 0 bases removed from V and 3 bases from J, the gap between germline ends came to 12 bases. In nucleotides, the CDR3 is TGTGCCACCAGCAGAGATCCAGGGGGAGGCTACGAGCAGTACTTC. Amino acid sequence: CATSRDPGGGYEQYF.

This clonotype was detected a few times. Possible read error: a much larger clone is one base away. The chain combines TRBV12-5 with TRBJ2-1, with a tentative D call TRBD2 (6 bases). This CDR3 contains 17 residues. Looked up from germline, CDR1 is LGHNT and CDR2 is FRNRAP. V gave up 6 bases and J gave up 0 bases, with 18 bases separating them. This chain's CDR3 is CASGPTTDGGSYNEQFF. CDR3 bases: TGTGCTAGTGGCCCTACGACCGACGGGGGCTCCTACAATGAGCAGTTCTTC.

Notes on this clonotype: This could be a read error, since a much larger clone is one nucleotide away. V gene TRBV20-1 combines with J gene TRBJ1-5; D unresolved. This CDR3 region has 12 residues. Germline-derived CDR1 and CDR2 are DFQATT and SNEGSKA (reference sequence). This chain's CDR3 is CSASYSNHPQHF. The CDR3 DNA reads TGCAGTGCTAGTTATAGCAATCACCCCCAGCATTTT.